Here is one T cell receptor (beta chain) with its context. Its cognate antigen is unknown. This record belongs to a study of cytomegalovirus exposure and HLA in healthy donors. Trimming cost V 0 bases and J 3 bases, with 20 bases left between them. The CDR3 has 18 residues. Germline V gives CDR1 MGHRA, CDR2 YSYEKL. At the time of sampling, donors were nominally healthy, though unrecorded immune exposures were likely. Regarding the study as a whole: According to reports, the classifier identified cytomegalovirus status with high specificity and sensitivity. The study put under 200 TCR beta chains on its list as cytomegalovirus-associated. Sequencing depth roughly uniform across donors was assumed in presence/absence analyses.

PCR was performed using 60 Vbeta and 13 Jbeta primers. The protocol was immunoSEQ multiplex PCR, while the TCRdb copy is restricted to in-frame clones and leaves out a portion. The sample holds 140,000 to 150,000 clones; about 85% are singletons and the top ten take about 2.5%. The sequenced sample consisted of PBMCs. The chain is built from TRBV4-1 and TRBJ1-2; no reliable D call. The origin of this receptor is a boy younger than 10 in good health and CMV-seronegative. CDR3 sequence: CASSQDPRSSGKDYGYTF. The CDR3 nucleotides read TGCGCCAGCAGCCAAGATCCAAGATCATCGGGGAAGGACTATGGCTACACCTTC.